Each of the 5 T cell receptor beta chains below was sequenced from the same sample in a study of blood T cells in healthy people across ages. It was with a sample-barcoded 5' primer and a J-beta primer mix that a second PCR of roughly 7 to 12 cycles was run. TCRdb used MiXCR to reprocess the 5' RACE reads, holding one entry per CDR3 protein. The table includes fewer than 1,200,000 distinct CDR3 sequences, 20% to 25% detected once. Another study also made use of these data, one on T cells of mothers and their children.

Sequenced input: blood. The receptors were gathered from a girl between 2 and 10 years old in good health.

This clonotype was picked up many times. This chain joins TRBV7-3 and TRBJ1-1; no clear D gene. This CDR3 region has 16 residues. CDR1 is SGHTA, CDR2 FQGTGA, per germline. Deletions cut 5 bases from V and 0 bases from J, with 16 bases between. In DNA form, the CDR3 reads TGTGCCAGCAGCCTTTTTTCAAGGGAAATGAACACTGAAGCTTTCTTT. Amino acid sequence: CASSLFSREMNTEAFF. Together with reference TRBV7-3 and TRBJ1-1, the CDR3 gives the full variable domain: GAGVSQTPSNKVTEKGKYVELRCDPISGHTALYWYRQSLGQGPEFLIYFQGTGAADDSGLPNDRFFAVRPEGSVSTLKIQRTERGDSAVYLCASSLFSREMNTEAFFGQGTRLTVV.

V gene TRBV24-1 combines with J gene TRBJ2-2; 7 nucleotides line up with TRBD2. The CDR3 contains 17 residues. Trimming removed 1 base from V and 6 bases from J; junction bases left unmatched: 10. CDR1 KGHDR and CDR2 SFDVKD come from the germline V gene. CDR3 in amino acids: CATSDFSPSGGPGELFF. DNA of the CDR3: TGTGCCACCAGTGATTTCTCGCCTAGCGGAGGGCCCGGGGAGCTGTTTTTT.

This chain uses TRBV2 with TRBJ2-1; the match to TRBD2 covers 10 bases. The CDR3 loop spans 16 amino acids. From germline, CDR1 is SNHLY and CDR2 FYNNEI. Trimming at V came to 3 bases and at J to 4 bases, leaving 6 bases not matched to a gene. The CDR3 region has the DNA TGTGCCAGCAGTGACTTGACTAGCGGGCAATACAATGAGCAGTTCTTC. Its protein is CASSDLTSGQYNEQFF.

This clonotype was detected only a few times. V gene TRBV7-9 combines with J gene TRBJ1-5; D unclear. The CDR3 covers 14 residues. Trimming stripped 6 bases from V and 2 bases from J, with 11 bases between. Germline V gene lookup returns CDR1 SEHNR and CDR2 FQNEAQ (reference sequence). The CDR3 loop is CASSSTVGNQPQHF. Written as DNA, the CDR3 is TGTGCCAGCAGTTCAACAGTGGGCAATCAGCCCCAGCATTTT.

The chain recombines TRBV9 with TRBJ2-5; D may correspond to TRBD1 or TRBD2 (5 bases each). Germline loops: CDR1 SGDLS, CDR2 YYNGEE. V lost 4 bases and J 5 bases, leaving 18 bases between the germline ends. CDR3 length equals 15 residues. Here the CDR3 DNA reads TGTGCCAGCAGCCCCGGGACGGCCCGAACCGAGACCCAGTACTTC. Protein product: CASSPGTARTETQYF.